What follows is one T cell receptor (beta chain) and its context. What it recognizes is unknown. This sample was included in a study of OX40 agonist ivuxolimab in advanced cancers. V trimming: 4 bases; J trimming: 2 bases; junction bases outside the gene matches: 3. CDR3 length: 14 amino acids. Germline CDR1 SGHTA, CDR2 FQGNSA. Study findings and constraints: Researchers did not establish what antigens the expanded peripheral T cells target.

Some clones are missing from TCRdb's copy, which holds only in-frame ones; the method was immunoSEQ multiplex PCR. The table records approximately 82,000 clones, roughly 92% of them present only once. The TCR comes from an adult with an advanced solid tumor such as melanoma, head and neck, liver or kidney cancer. Here the sequenced sample was CD4+ or CD8+ T cells sorted from blood, taken in a trial of the OX40 agonist ivuxolimab. The chain links TRBV7-2 to TRBJ2-7, with 9 bases lining up with TRBD2. The CDR3 sequence is CASSSLAGTYEQYF. For the CDR3, the DNA is TGTGCCAGCAGCTCACTAGCGGGCACCTACGAGCAGTACTTC.